One TCR beta chain is described in this entry. The data were produced by immunoSEQ multiplex PCR, yet TCRdb's version contains in-frame clones alone and is incomplete. The data show roughly 300,000 clones, about 83% seen once. The sample originates from a study of blood T cell repertoires in COVID-19. CDR3 length: 18 amino acids. V shed 3 bases, J shed 1 base, and the junction held 9 bases outside the gene matches. The V gene's germline CDR1 is KGHSH and CDR2 LQKENI. The sample taken for sequencing was peripheral blood. The source is a woman aged 50 to 60 who had recovered from COVID-19. This chain links TRBV18 with TRBJ2-4; TRBD1 aligns across 10 bases. The CDR3 is CASSPSGTGAGAKNIQYF. Here the CDR3 DNA reads TGTGCCAGCTCACCCTCCGGGACAGGGGCAGGGGCCAAAAACATTCAGTACTTC.